This T cell receptor (beta chain) stems from a study of beta chain features in type 1 diabetes. General study results and limits: Highly expressing activated T cells could be over-counted with a cDNA template. For type 1 diabetes patients, VDJ junctions showed fewer insertions and more deletions. Compared with healthy donors, patients appeared to share more similar naive, central memory and regulatory TCRB repertoires. Moderate yet significant TCRB CDR3 shortening was seen in Type 1 diabetes patients in all four CD4+ subsets.

With regard to this clone: Its cognate antigen is unknown.

Germline V gene lookup returns CDR1 SGHRS and CDR2 YFSETQ. Trimming took off 4 bases at V and 8 bases at J, with 16 bases between the two ends. The CDR3 is made up of 14 amino acids. All of the isolated RNA was reverse transcribed, so expressed TCRB transcripts were sequenced. Assay: immunoSEQ multiplex PCR; the TCRdb copy retains only in-frame clones and omits some. The sample shows 160,000 or so clones, roughly 10% of them seen only once. Averaging about 116 mL, one heparinised blood draw came from each individual donor. The chain employs TRBV5-1 and TRBJ2-4; TRBD1 might be the D (6 bases). This clonotype was sampled from a woman aged 30 to 39 with type 1 diabetes. Sequencing was carried out using central memory CD4+ T cells from blood. CDR3 bases: TGCGCCAGCAGCCTACAGACTTCAGGGGACATTCAGTACTTC. This codes for CASSLQTSGDIQYF.